This is a list of T cell receptor beta chains from one sample in a study of T cells in Graves' hyperthyroidism and ophthalmopathy. From the multiplex PCR reads, TCRdb called clonotypes with MiXCR, one entry per CDR3 protein. Of hundreds of thousands of distinct CDR3 sequences listed, 13% to 15% are singletons. Sequencing used blood. The receptor source for this set is a woman aged 50 to 65 with Graves' ophthalmopathy. Each CDR3 is given with its conserved first and last residue. D genes are given only for firm matches. Clone size is stated in some rows and not others, as once, few, many or a class when expanded.

abundance	j_gene	v_gene	d_gene	CDR3nt	CDR3aa
many	TRBJ1-1	TRBV20-1	NA	TGCAGTGCTAGAGGTGGAGGGGCCGCTTTCTTT	CSARGGGAAFF
many	TRBJ1-5	TRBV12-3/TRBV12-4	TRBD1	TGTGCCAGCAGCCCGACAGGGGGCTTTCAGCCCCAGCATTTT	CASSPTGGFQPQHF
many	TRBJ2-4	TRBV28	TRBD2	TGTGCCAGCAGTTCACCTCGCCGCGGACTAGCGGGATATAAAAACATTCAGTACTTC	CASSSPRRGLAGYKNIQYF
many	TRBJ2-1	TRBV28	NA	TGTGCCAGCAGTTCCCAGTGGGATGAGCAGTTCTTC	CASSSQWDEQFF
once	TRBJ1-5	TRBV15	NA	TGTGCCACCAGCGCGCTTGACAGCTATAGCAATCAGCCCCAGCATTTT	CATSALDSYSNQPQHF
few	TRBJ2-7	TRBV20-1	TRBD2	TGCAGTGCTAGAGCGGCTAGCGGGAGTCCTTACGAGCAGTACTTC	CSARAASGSPYEQYF
many	TRBJ2-5	TRBV7-2	NA	TGTGCCAGCACCTCTCCTTTCGAGACCCAGTACTTC	CASTSPFETQYF
many	TRBJ2-3	TRBV3-1	NA	TGTGCCAGCAGCCCCCGCGGCACAGATACGCAGTATTTT	CASSPRGTDTQYF
few	TRBJ2-1	TRBV7-2	NA	TGTGCCAGCAGCTCCCAACGCCTGGAGCAGTTCTTC	CASSSQRLEQFF
few	TRBJ2-7	TRBV24-1	NA	TGTGCCACCAGTGATCGGGGCTCCTACGAGCAGTACTTC	CATSDRGSYEQYF
NA	TRBJ2-2	TRBV20-1	TRBD2	TGCAGTGCTAGACCCGGGACTAGCGGGAGAGTAGGGGAGCTGTTTTTT	CSARPGTSGRVGELFF
few	TRBJ1-4	TRBV4-1	NA	TGCGCCAGCAGCCCACCCGGGGGGGTAAATGAAAAACTGTTTTTT	CASSPPGGVNEKLFF
many	TRBJ2-3	TRBV30	TRBD1	TGTGCCTGGAGCCTGACAGGGAGCACAGATACGCAGTATTTT	CAWSLTGSTDTQYF
NA	TRBJ1-3	TRBV9	NA	TGTGCCAGCAGCGTAGGCAACTCTGGAAACACCATATATTTT	CASSVGNSGNTIYF
many	TRBJ2-1	TRBV2	TRBD2	TGTGCCAGCATCGGGGCGGGGGATGGACTATGGTCCCACAATGAGCAGTTCTTC	CASIGAGDGLWSHNEQFF
NA	TRBJ2-1	TRBV19	TRBD2	TGTGCCAGTAGTAAACTAGCGGGAGCTACCTACAATGAGCAGTTCTTC	CASSKLAGATYNEQFF
many	TRBJ2-3	TRBV6-2/TRBV6-3	TRBD1	TGTGCCAGCAGTTACCTTGGACAGGGGGCGACAGATACGCAGTATTTT	CASSYLGQGATDTQYF
many	TRBJ1-1	TRBV18	NA	TGTGCCAGCTCACCAAAATACAGATTTACTGAAGCTTTCTTT	CASSPKYRFTEAFF
many	TRBJ1-5	TRBV6-1	NA	TGTGCCAGCAGTGGGCAAACAGGGTCGGTTCAGCCCCAGCATTTT	CASSGQTGSVQPQHF
many	TRBJ2-3	TRBV28	TRBD1	TGTGCCAGCAGTCTCCAATTAACAGGGGTAACAGATACGCAGTATTTT	CASSLQLTGVTDTQYF
NA	TRBJ2-2	TRBV14	TRBD2	TGTGCCAGCAGCCCGACACGGACTAGAACTTTTTCCGGGGAGCTGTTTTTT	CASSPTRTRTFSGELFF
few	TRBJ2-2	TRBV28	NA	TGTGCCAGCACCGACTACGCCGGGGAGCTGTTTTTT	CASTDYAGELFF
many	TRBJ2-7	TRBV7-6	NA	TGTGCCAGCAGCTTAGCCGTGGCCCCGAGCTCCTACGAGCAGTACTTC	CASSLAVAPSSYEQYF
many	TRBJ2-7	TRBV28	NA	TGTGCCAGCAGTCCCGTAGGGTGGAGGGGGGTATACGAGCAGTACTTC	CASSPVGWRGVYEQYF
many	TRBJ1-5	TRBV2	NA	TGTGCCAGCAGCGTTCGGGGGTTTGGACAGCCCCAGCATTTT	CASSVRGFGQPQHF
many	TRBJ2-1	TRBV7-9	TRBD2	TGTGCCAGCACCCCTTTCCCCGGGACTAGCGGGTTGTACAATGAGCAGTTCTTC	CASTPFPGTSGLYNEQFF
few	TRBJ2-6	TRBV11-1	TRBD2	TGTGCCAGCAGCTTAAGTGGGGCTAGCGGGAGTTCCGGGGCCAACGTCCTGACTTTC	CASSLSGASGSSGANVLTF
many	TRBJ1-1	TRBV12-3/TRBV12-4	NA	TGTGCCAGCAGCCACGCGTTGCGACTCTCCACTGAAGCTTTCTTT	CASSHALRLSTEAFF
many	TRBJ1-6	TRBV9	TRBD1	TGTGCCAGCAGCACCGGACAGGGGAATGGATCACCCCTCCACTTT	CASSTGQGNGSPLHF
NA	TRBJ1-2	TRBV27	NA	TGTGCCAGCAGTTTAGAAGGCTATTCTCGCTATGGCTACACCTTC	CASSLEGYSRYGYTF
many	TRBJ1-1	TRBV28	NA	TGTGCCAGCAGTTTATTTACTGAGAACACTGAAGCTTTCTTT	CASSLFTENTEAFF
many	TRBJ2-1	TRBV5-1	TRBD1	TGCGCCAGCAGCCGGACAGGGGTTACCTACAATGAGCAGTTCTTC	CASSRTGVTYNEQFF
many	TRBJ1-1	TRBV7-9	NA	TGTGCCAGCAGCTTAGATCCGGTCTATGCGGACAGCGTTTCAGCTTTCTTT	CASSLDPVYADSVSAFF
few	TRBJ1-2	TRBV5-6	NA	TGTGCCAGCAGCTTGGGAACCGGGGGCTACTATGGCTACACCTTC	CASSLGTGGYYGYTF
many	TRBJ1-5	TRBV28	NA	TGTGCCAGCAGCGATCAGCCCCAGCATTTT	CASSDQPQHF
few	TRBJ1-5	TRBV20-1	NA	TGCAGTGCTAGGCCCGGGACATACAATCAGCCCCAGCATTTT	CSARPGTYNQPQHF